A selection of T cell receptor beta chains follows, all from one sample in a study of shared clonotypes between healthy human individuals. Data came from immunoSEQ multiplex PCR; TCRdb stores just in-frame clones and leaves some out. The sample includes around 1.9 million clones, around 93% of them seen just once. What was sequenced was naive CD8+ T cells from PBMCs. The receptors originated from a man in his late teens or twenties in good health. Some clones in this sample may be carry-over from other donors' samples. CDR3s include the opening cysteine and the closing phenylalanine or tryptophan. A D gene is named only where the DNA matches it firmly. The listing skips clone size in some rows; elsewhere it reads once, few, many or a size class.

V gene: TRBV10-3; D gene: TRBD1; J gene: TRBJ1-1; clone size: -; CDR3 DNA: TGTGCCATCAGTGAGTCGACAGGGGGCACTGAAGCTTTCTTT; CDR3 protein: CAISESTGGTEAFF
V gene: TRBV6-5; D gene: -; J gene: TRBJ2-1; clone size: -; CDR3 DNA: TGTGCCAGCAGTTACTCTCGAGGGAATACCTACAATGAGCAGTTCTTC; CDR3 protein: CASSYSRGNTYNEQFF
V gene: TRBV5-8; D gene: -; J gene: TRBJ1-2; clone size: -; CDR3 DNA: TGTGCCAGCAGGAATCCGCTACACTATGGCTACACCTTC; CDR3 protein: CASRNPLHYGYTF
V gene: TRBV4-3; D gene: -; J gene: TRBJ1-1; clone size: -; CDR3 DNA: TGCGCCAGCAGCCCTGGGGGGAACACTGAAGCTTTCTTT; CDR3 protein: CASSPGGNTEAFF
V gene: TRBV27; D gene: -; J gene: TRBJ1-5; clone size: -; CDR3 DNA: TGTGCCAGCAGTTTGCACAGCCCTAATCAGCCCCAGCATTTT; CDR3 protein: CASSLHSPNQPQHF
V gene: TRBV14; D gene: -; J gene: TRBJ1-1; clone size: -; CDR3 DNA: TGTGCCAGCAGCCCGTGGGTAACGGGGAACACTGAAGCTTTCTTT; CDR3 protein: CASSPWVTGNTEAFF
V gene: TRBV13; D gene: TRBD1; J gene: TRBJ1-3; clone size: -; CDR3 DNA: TGTGCCAGCAGCTTCACAGGGGGTGCAGGAAACACCATATATTTT; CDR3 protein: CASSFTGGAGNTIYF
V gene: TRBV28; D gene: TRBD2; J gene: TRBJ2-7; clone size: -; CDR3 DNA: TGTGCCAGCAGCCCGGGACTACCGACCTACGAGCAGTACTTC; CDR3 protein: CASSPGLPTYEQYF
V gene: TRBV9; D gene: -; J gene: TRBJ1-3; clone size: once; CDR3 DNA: TGTGCCAGCAGCCCGACCCTGATAAACACCATATATTTT; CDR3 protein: CASSPTLINTIYF
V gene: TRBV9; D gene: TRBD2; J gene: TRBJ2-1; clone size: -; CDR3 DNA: TGTGCCAGCAGCGGCGGGAGGGGCTTCTACAATGAGCAGTTCTTC; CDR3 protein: CASSGGRGFYNEQFF
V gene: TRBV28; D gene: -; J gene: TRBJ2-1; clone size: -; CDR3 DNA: TGTGCCAGCAGTTTGGGGGCCGCTGAGCAGTTCTTC; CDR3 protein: CASSLGAAEQFF
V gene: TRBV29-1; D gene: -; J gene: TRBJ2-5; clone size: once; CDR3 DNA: TGCAGCGTAAAAACCTCTAGCAGGGGCCAAGAGACCCAGTACTTC; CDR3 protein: CSVKTSSRGQETQYF
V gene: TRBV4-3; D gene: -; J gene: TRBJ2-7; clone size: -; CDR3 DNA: TGCGCCAGCAGCCCGAAGGGGGGATACGAGCAGTACTTC; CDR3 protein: CASSPKGGYEQYF
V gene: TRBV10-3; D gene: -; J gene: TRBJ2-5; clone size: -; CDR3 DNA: TGTGCCATCAGTGTCCAGGAGACCCAGTACTTC; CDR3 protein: CAISVQETQYF
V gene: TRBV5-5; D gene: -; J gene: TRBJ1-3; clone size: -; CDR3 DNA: TGTGCCAGCAGCGAAGGTACTTCCTCTGGAAACACCATATATTTT; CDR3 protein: CASSEGTSSGNTIYF
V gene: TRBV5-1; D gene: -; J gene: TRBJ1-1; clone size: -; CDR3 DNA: TGCGCCAGCAGCCCCATGACAAGGAACACTGAAGCTTTCTTT; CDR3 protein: CASSPMTRNTEAFF
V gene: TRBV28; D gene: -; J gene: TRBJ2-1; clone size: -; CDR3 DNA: TGTGCCAGCGTTTTGGGGACCAAACCCTACAATGAGCAGTTCTTC; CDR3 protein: CASVLGTKPYNEQFF
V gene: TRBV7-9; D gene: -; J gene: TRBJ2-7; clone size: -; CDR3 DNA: TGTGCCAGCAGCCCAGGGGCACCAAGCTACGAGCAGTACTTC; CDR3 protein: CASSPGAPSYEQYF
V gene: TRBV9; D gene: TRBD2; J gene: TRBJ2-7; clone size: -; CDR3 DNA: TGTGCCAGCAGTGGGGGAGGGACGGCAGACGAGCAGTACTTC; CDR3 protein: CASSGGGTADEQYF
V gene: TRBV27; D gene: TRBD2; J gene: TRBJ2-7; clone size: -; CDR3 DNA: TGTGCCAGCAGGCCTAGCGGAGCCTACGAGCAGTACTTC; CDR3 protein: CASRPSGAYEQYF
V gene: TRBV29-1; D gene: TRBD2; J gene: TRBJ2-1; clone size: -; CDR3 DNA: TGCAGCGTTGCGGGACTAGCGGGAAGCTATGAGCAGTTCTTC; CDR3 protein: CSVAGLAGSYEQFF
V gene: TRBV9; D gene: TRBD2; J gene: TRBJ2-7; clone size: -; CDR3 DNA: TGTGCCAGCAGCTCCCCTAGCGGGAACCCCTACGAGCAGTACTTC; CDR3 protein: CASSSPSGNPYEQYF
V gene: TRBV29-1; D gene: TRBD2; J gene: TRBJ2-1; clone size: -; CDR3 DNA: TGCAGCGTTGTGGGGGGGTCCTACAATGAGCAGTTCTTC; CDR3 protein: CSVVGGSYNEQFF
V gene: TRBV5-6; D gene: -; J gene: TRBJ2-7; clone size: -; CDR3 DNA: TGTGCCAGCAGCTTCGAGGGAAGTTTAAACGAGCAGTACTTC; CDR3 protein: CASSFEGSLNEQYF
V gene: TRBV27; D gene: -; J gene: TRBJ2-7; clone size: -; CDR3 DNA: TGTGCCAGCAGCACAAGCCCGGGAATTAGACCCTACGAGCAGTACTTC; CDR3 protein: CASSTSPGIRPYEQYF
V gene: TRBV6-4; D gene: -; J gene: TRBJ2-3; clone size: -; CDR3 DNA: TGTGCCAGCAGTGACTCGGCGGGGAGCACAGATACGCAGTATTTT; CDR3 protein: CASSDSAGSTDTQYF
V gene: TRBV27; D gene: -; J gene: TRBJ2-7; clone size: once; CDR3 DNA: TGTGCCAGCAGTTTTGCCAGAACAGGCCTCGAGCAGTACTTC; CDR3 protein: CASSFARTGLEQYF
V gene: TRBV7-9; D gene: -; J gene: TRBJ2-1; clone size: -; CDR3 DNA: TGTGCCAGCAGCCGTAACAGGAGGGGGGGCGATGAGCAGTTCTTC; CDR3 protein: CASSRNRRGGDEQFF
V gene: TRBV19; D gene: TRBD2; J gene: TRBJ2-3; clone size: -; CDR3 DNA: TGTGCCAGTAGTAGCGGGGGTTCAACGCAGTATTTT; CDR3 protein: CASSSGGSTQYF
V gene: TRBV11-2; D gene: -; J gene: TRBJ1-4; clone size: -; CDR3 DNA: TGTGCCAGCAGACGAGCAGTAGCTAATGAAAAACTGTTTTTT; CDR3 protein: CASRRAVANEKLFF
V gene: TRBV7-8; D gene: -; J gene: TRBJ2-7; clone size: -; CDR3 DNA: TGTGCCAGCAGCCTACTGGTGGGGGGTTTCTACGAGCAGTACTTC; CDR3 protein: CASSLLVGGFYEQYF
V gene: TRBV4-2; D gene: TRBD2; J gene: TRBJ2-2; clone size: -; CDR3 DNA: TGTGCCAGCAGCCAGACCCCCGGGACTACGATCGGGGAGCTGTTTTTT; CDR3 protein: CASSQTPGTTIGELFF
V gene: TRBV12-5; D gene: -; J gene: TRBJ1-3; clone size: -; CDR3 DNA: TGTGCTAGTGGTTTTGGGGGCTCTGGAAACACCATATATTTT; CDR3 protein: CASGFGGSGNTIYF
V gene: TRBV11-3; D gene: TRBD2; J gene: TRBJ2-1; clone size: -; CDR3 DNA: TGTGCCAGCAGCTTAGATCTGCCTAGCGGGGAGGACAATGAGCAGTTCTTC; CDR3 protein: CASSLDLPSGEDNEQFF
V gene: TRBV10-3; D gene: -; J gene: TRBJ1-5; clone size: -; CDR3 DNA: TGTGCCATCAGTGAGTTCGGCACGGGGAGCAATCAGCCCCAGCATTTT; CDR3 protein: CAISEFGTGSNQPQHF
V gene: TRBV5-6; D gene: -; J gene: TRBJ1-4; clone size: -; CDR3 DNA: TGTGCCAGCAGCTTTCGGAACAGGGTCCGCGAAAAACTGTTTTTT; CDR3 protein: CASSFRNRVREKLFF
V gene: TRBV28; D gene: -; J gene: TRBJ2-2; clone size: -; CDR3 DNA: -; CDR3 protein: CASSSSTGVGTGELFF
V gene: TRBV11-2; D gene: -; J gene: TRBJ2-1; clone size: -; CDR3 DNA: TGTGCCAGCAGCTTAGGGGCAGCCAATGAGCAGTTCTTC; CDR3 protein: CASSLGAANEQFF
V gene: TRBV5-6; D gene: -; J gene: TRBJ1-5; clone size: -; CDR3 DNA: TGTGCCAGCAGTCGAGGGAATAGCAATCAGCCCCAGCATTTT; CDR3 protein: CASSRGNSNQPQHF
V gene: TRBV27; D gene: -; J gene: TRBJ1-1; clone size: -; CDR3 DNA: TGTGCCAGCAGTTTAGTCAGGGACACTGAAGCTTTCTTT; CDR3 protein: CASSLVRDTEAFF
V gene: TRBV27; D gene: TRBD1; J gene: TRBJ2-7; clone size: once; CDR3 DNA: TGTGCCAGCAGTTTACTCCGGGACAGGTACTACGAGCAGTACTTC; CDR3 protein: CASSLLRDRYYEQYF
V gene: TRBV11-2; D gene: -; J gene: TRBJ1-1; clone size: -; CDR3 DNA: TGTGCCAGCAGCTTTAATAACGGTGGGACTGAAGCTTTCTTT; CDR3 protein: CASSFNNGGTEAFF